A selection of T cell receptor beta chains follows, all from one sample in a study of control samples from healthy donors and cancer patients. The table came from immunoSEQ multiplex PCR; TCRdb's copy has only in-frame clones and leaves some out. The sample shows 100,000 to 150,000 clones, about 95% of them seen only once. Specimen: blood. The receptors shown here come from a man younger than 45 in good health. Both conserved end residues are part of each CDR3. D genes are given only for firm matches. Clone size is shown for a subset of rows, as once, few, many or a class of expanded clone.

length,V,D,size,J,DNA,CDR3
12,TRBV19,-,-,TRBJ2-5,TGTGCCAGTAGTGACGACCAAGAGACCCAGTACTTC,CASSDDQETQYF
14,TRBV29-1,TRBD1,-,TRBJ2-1,TGCAGCGGCTCCGGGACAGGGCGTATAATGGAGCAGTTCTTC,CSGSGTGRIMEQFF
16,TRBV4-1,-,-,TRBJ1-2,TGCGCCAGCAGCCAAGATGCGAGGGACCCTGACTATGGCTACACCTTC,CASSQDARDPDYGYTF
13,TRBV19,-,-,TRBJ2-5,TGTGCCAGTAGTCGGGGGTTAGTCGAGACCCAGTACTTC,CASSRGLVETQYF
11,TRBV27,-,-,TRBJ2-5,TGTGCCAGCAGTTTAAAGGAGACCCAGTACTTC,CASSLKETQYF
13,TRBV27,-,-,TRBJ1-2,TGTGCCAGCAGTTTAGGGGTTAACTATGGCTACACCTTC,CASSLGVNYGYTF
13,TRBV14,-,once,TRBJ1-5,TGTGCCAGCAGCCCCGGGGGGGATCAGCCCCAGCATTTT,CASSPGGDQPQHF
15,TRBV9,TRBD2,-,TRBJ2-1,TGTGCCAGCAGCTTGGGACTAGCGACGTACAATGAGCAGTTCTTC,CASSLGLATYNEQFF
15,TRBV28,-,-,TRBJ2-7,TGTGCCAGCAGTCGGCTAGCGGACAGAACCTACGAGCAGTACTTC,CASSRLADRTYEQYF
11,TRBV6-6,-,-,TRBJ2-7,TGTGCCAGCAGTTACTCGAGAGAGCAGTACTTC,CASSYSREQYF
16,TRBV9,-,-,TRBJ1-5,TGTGCCAGCAGCCCTGGGGGGGGGCTTGCAAATCAGCCCCAGCATTTT,CASSPGGGLANQPQHF
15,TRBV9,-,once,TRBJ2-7,TGTGCCAGCACCATCGGGGCGGGGGCCGGCGGCGAGCAGTACTTC,CASTIGAGAGGEQYF
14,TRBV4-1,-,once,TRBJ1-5,TGCGCCAGCAGCCACCCCGCCGCCAATCAGCCCCAGCATTTT,CASSHPAANQPQHF
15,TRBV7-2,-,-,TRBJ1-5,TGTGCCAGCAGCTTATCGGGGGATAGCAATCAGCCCCAGCATTTT,CASSLSGDSNQPQHF
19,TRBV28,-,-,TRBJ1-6,TGTGCCAGCAGTTTACCGATTTTCGGGGCCATCAACTATAATTCACCCCTCCACTTT,CASSLPIFGAINYNSPLHF
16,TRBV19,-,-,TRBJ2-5,TGTGCCAGTAGTATAGATCTGATAGGACCGCCAGAGACCCAGTACTTC,CASSIDLIGPPETQYF
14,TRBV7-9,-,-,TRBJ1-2,TGTGCCAGCAGTCGGGACCCCGAGGGCTATGGCTACACCTTC,CASSRDPEGYGYTF
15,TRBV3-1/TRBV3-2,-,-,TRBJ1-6,TGTGCCAGCAGCCAAGCTAATCAGGGGAATTCACCCCTCCACTTT,CASSQANQGNSPLHF
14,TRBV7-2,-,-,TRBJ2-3,TGTGCCAGCAGCTTAGCGGGGGTTACAGATACGCAGTATTTT,CASSLAGVTDTQYF
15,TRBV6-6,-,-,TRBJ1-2,TGTGCCAGCAGTCACCAAAAAAGTGGAAACTATGGCTACACCTTC,CASSHQKSGNYGYTF
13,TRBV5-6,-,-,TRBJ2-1,TGTGCCAGCAGTCTCACAAGGGTCAATGAGCAGTTCTTC,CASSLTRVNEQFF
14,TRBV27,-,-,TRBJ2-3,TGTGCCAGCAGACCATCGCCTAGCACAGATACGCAGTATTTT,CASRPSPSTDTQYF
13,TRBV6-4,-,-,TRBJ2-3,TGTGCCAGCGGGTCAGCCAGCACAGATACGCAGTATTTT,CASGSASTDTQYF
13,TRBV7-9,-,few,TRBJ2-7,TGTGCCAGCAGCTTAGGCCGGGGCTACGAGCAGTACTTC,CASSLGRGYEQYF
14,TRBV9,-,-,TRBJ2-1,TGTGCCAGCAGCGTAGACGGGCGGAAGAATGAGCAGTTCTTC,CASSVDGRKNEQFF
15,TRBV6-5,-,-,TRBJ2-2,TGTGCCAGCACCCTCCGGACTGGGAACACCGGGGAGCTGTTTTTT,CASTLRTGNTGELFF
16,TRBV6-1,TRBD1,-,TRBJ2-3,TGTGCCAGCAGTGATCCTGAGGGGGCTTTAGAAGATACGCAGTATTTT,CASSDPEGALEDTQYF
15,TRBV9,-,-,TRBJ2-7,TGTGCCAGCAGCGTAACCCCGAATGTAAATCACGAGCAGTACTTC,CASSVTPNVNHEQYF
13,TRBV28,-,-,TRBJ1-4,TGTGCCAGCAGTTTTCAGGGGAATGAAAAACTGTTTTTT,CASSFQGNEKLFF
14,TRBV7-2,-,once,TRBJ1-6,TGTGCCAGCAGCTTAGTCGGGTATAATTCACCCCTCCACTTT,CASSLVGYNSPLHF
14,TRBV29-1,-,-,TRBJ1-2,TGCAGCGTTGTCGGGCAGTTGGGCCTCTATGGCTACACCTTC,CSVVGQLGLYGYTF
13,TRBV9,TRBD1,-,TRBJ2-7,TGTGCCAGCGCCCCAGCAGGGGGCAACGAGCAGTACTTC,CASAPAGGNEQYF